This passage covers 22 T cell receptor beta chains from one sample sequenced in a study of T cell changes during pregnancy in multiple sclerosis. TCRdb keeps only in-frame clones here, not all; method: immunoSEQ multiplex PCR. This sample yields around 53,000 clones, of which 90% are seen a single time; approximately 3% belongs to the top ten. The sample was CD8+ T cells from peripheral blood mononuclear cells, taken before pregnancy. The receptors stem from a female donor with multiple sclerosis, enrolled in a pregnancy study.

The chain employs TRBV11-2 and TRBJ2-3, with 8 bases matching TRBD1. V dropped 5 bases and J dropped 1; count of bases not matched to a gene: 11. There are 17 residues in the CDR3. The germline V gene encodes CDR1 SGHAT and CDR2 FQNNGV. The CDR3 region has the DNA TGTGCCAGCAGCCCAGGAGGACAGGGCGATGGCACAGATACGCAGTATTTT. Protein sequence: CASSPGGQGDGTDTQYF.

This rearrangement joins TRBV25-1 to TRBJ2-1; 8 positions match TRBD2. Trimming at V came to 8 bases and at J to 9 bases, leaving 6 bases not matched to a gene. Germline loops: CDR1 MGHDK, CDR2 SYGVNS. The CDR3 length is 12 residues. CDR3 DNA sequence: TGTGCCAGCGGAGGAGCGGGGGCTGAGCAGTTCTTC. It codes for CASGGAGAEQFF. Full variable domain (rest looked up from reference TRBV25-1 and TRBJ2-1): EADIYQTPRYLVIGTGKKITLECSQTMGHDKMYWYQQDPGMELHLIHYSYGVNSTEKGDLSSESTVSRIRTEHFPLTLESARPSHTSQYLCASGGAGAEQFFGPGTRLTVL.

The chain links TRBV5-6 to TRBJ2-5, with a tentative D call TRBD2 (5 bases). The closer fit of TRBJ2-7 to the DNA end suggests the J call may be wrong. Germline loops: CDR1 SGHDT, CDR2 YYEEEE. This CDR3 region has 13 residues. CDR3 protein: CASSSGAGNEQYF. CDR3 coding DNA: TGTGCCAGCAGCTCTGGTGCGGGCAACGAGCAGTACTTC.

J is TRBJ1-1 and V is TRBV4-1; D is ambiguous. CDR1 MGHRA and CDR2 YSYEKL come from the germline V gene. The V and J ends lost 4 bases and 4 bases respectively, with 4 bases between them. CDR3 length: 11 amino acids. The CDR3 reads CASSRGTEAFF. DNA for the CDR3: TGCGCCAGCAGCCGAGGCACTGAAGCTTTCTTT.

The V and J genes are TRBV19 and TRBJ2-2; D is ambiguous. Trimming removed 3 bases at V and 3 bases at J, with 11 bases between. CDR3 length: 15 residues. CDR1 is LNHDA, CDR2 SQIVND, per germline (reference sequence). The CDR3 region is CASSIFESYTGELFF. As DNA, the CDR3 is TGTGCCAGTAGTATTTTCGAGTCCTACACCGGGGAGCTGTTTTTT.

The chain uses TRBV7-2 and TRBJ2-5; TRBD1 matches 9 bases. The CDR3 is 17 amino acids. Germline CDR1 and CDR2: SGHTA and FQGNSA. V was clipped by 2 bases and J by 0 bases; unmatched bases: 7. This CDR3 reads CASSLPGTGYHQETQYF. CDR3 DNA: TGTGCCAGCAGCTTACCGGGGACAGGGTACCACCAAGAGACCCAGTACTTC.

The chain links TRBV6-1 to TRBJ1-2, with 9 bases identical to TRBD1. The CDR3 extends over 16 amino acids. Germline CDR1 reads MNHNS; CDR2 reads SASEGT. With V trimmed by 0 bases and J by 6 bases, 8 bases remained unmatched. CDR3: CASSEADYRGRDGYTF. The CDR3 DNA sequence: TGTGCCAGCAGTGAAGCCGATTACAGGGGGCGGGATGGCTACACCTTC.

This clone has just one count. The rearrangement links TRBV6-5 to TRBJ1-1, with TRBD1 matching over 7 bases. The CDR3 extends over 14 amino acids. Losses at the gene ends were 6 bases for V and 5 bases for J; bases not matched to a gene: 9. Looked up from germline, CDR1 is MNHEY and CDR2 is SVGAGI. As DNA, the CDR3 is TGTGCCAGCAGCCTGACAGGGCCGGGAACTGAAGCTTTCTTT. This sequence encodes CASSLTGPGTEAFF.

The rearrangement uses TRBV14 and TRBJ1-2, with unresolved D. The CDR3 extends over 12 amino acids. Trimming stripped 4 bases from V and 2 bases from J, with 5 bases between. The V gene's germline CDR1 is SGHDN and CDR2 FVKESK. The CDR3 protein is CASSRQNYGYTF. Here the CDR3 DNA reads TGTGCCAGCAGCCGGCAGAACTATGGCTACACCTTC.

CDR3 DNA sequence: TGTGCCAGCAGCTGGCGTGCGGGGGGGAACACCGGGGAGCTGTTTTTT. It encodes CASSWRAGGNTGELFF. The chain recombines TRBV7-8 with TRBJ2-2, with 8 bases lining up with TRBD2. This CDR3 contains 16 residues. The V gene's germline CDR1 is SGHVS and CDR2 FQNEAQ. The V gene end was trimmed by 4 bases and the J gene end by 1 base; junction bases not matched to a gene: 5.

V gene TRBV7-6 combines with J gene TRBJ1-1, with no clear D. Germline loops: CDR1 SGHVS, CDR2 FNYEAQ. V lost 2 bases and J 1 base, leaving 11 bases between the germline ends. This CDR3 region has 15 residues. The CDR3 is CASSLSDSGNTEAFF. Here the CDR3 DNA reads TGTGCCAGCAGCTTATCGGATTCAGGGAACACTGAAGCTTTCTTT. Full variable domain (remainder filled in from reference TRBV7-6 and TRBJ1-1): GAGVSQSPRYKVTKRGQDVALRCDPISGHVSLYWYRQALGQGPEFLTYFNYEAQQDKSGLPNDRFSAERPEGSISTLTIQRTEQRDSAMYRCASSLSDSGNTEAFFGQGTRLTVV.

The chain joins TRBV19 to TRBJ2-2; weak D call: TRBD1 (6 bases). CDR1 is LNHDA, CDR2 SQIVND, per germline (reference sequence). The germline V and J ends were trimmed by 5 bases and 6 bases, with 13 bases remaining between them. This CDR3 region has 14 residues. The DNA of the CDR3 is TGTGCCAGTAGTGGGCAGGGGTGGTCCGGGGAGCTGTTTTTT. This sequence encodes CASSGQGWSGELFF.

The V call is TRBV9, the J call TRBJ2-7; a weak D match, TRBD2 (6 bases). This CDR3 is 15 amino acids long. V gave up 3 bases and J gave up 5 bases, with 18 bases separating them. The germline gives CDR1 SGDLS, CDR2 YYNGEE. This CDR3 reads CASSAAGTPGDEQYF. The DNA for the CDR3 is TGTGCCAGCAGCGCTGCCGGCACGCCGGGGGACGAGCAGTACTTC.

The CDR3 is CASSDQTMHSNQPQHF. CDR3 in DNA: TGTGCCAGCAGCGACCAGACAATGCATAGCAATCAGCCCCAGCATTTT. This chain joins TRBV21-1 and TRBJ1-5; TRBD1, as called in the table, went unchecked against the DNA. TRBV21-1 is a pseudogene segment. The CDR3 totals 16 residues.

Written as DNA, the CDR3 is TGCGCCAGCAGCCAAGATTCAGGGGGACAGGGATATGGCTACACCTTC. Protein sequence: CASSQDSGGQGYGYTF. This rearrangement joins TRBV4-3 to TRBJ1-2; 9 bases match TRBD1. This CDR3 spans 16 amino acids. V shed 0 bases, J shed 5 bases, and the junction held 7 bases outside the gene matches. CDR1 and CDR2 (germline): LGHNA, YSLEER.

J is TRBJ1-2 and V is TRBV7-9; D is unclear. The germline CDR1 and CDR2 sequences are SEHNR and FQNEAQ (reference sequence). This CDR3 contains 14 residues. The V gene lost 1 base and the J gene lost 2 bases, with 8 bases spanning the gap. DNA of the CDR3: TGTGCCAGCAGCTTAGGCCCAGAAAACTATGGCTACACCTTC. It yields the protein CASSLGPENYGYTF.

This clone occurred many times. The V gene is TRBV19, the J gene TRBJ1-5; no clear D. CDR1 is LNHDA, CDR2 SQIVND, per germline (reference sequence). CDR3 size: 18 residues. V was cut by 0 bases and J by 3 bases, with 18 bases left in between. CDR3 amino acids: CASSIDSIGGDYNQPQHF. The CDR3 DNA is TGTGCCAGTAGTATAGATTCTATTGGAGGAGACTACAATCAGCCCCAGCATTTT. The whole variable domain, remainder taken from reference TRBV19 and TRBJ1-5, is DGGITQSPKYLFRKEGQNVTLSCEQNLNHDAMYWYRQDPGQGLRLIYYSQIVNDFQKGDIAEGYSVSREKKESFPLTVTSAQKNPTAFYLCASSIDSIGGDYNQPQHFGDGTRLSIL.

This chain connects TRBV7-9 to TRBJ1-4; D remains ambiguous. The CDR3 length is 13 residues. Germline CDR1 is SEHNR and CDR2 is FQNEAQ (reference sequence). Trimming left V 7 bases short and J 8 bases short, with 14 bases between. The DNA of the CDR3 is TGTGCCAGCACGCCAGAGGGCTGGGAAAAACTGTTTTTT. Amino acids: CASTPEGWEKLFF.

V is TRBV10-2 and J is TRBJ2-6, with 10 positions matching TRBD1. The germline gives CDR1 WSHSY, CDR2 SAAADI. This CDR3 contains 18 residues. J was trimmed by 4 bases and V by 3 bases; bases with no gene match: 9. The CDR3 loop reads CASSDRDRGRLGANVLTF. CDR3 sequence (DNA): TGCGCCAGCAGTGACCGAGACAGGGGGCGGTTGGGGGCCAACGTCCTGACTTTC.

The chain combines TRBV4-1 with TRBJ1-2, with 12 bases aligning to TRBD1. The CDR3 consists of 17 residues. Germline CDR1 reads MGHRA; CDR2 reads YSYEKL. The trim removed 6 bases at V and 7 bases at J, leaving 15 bases unmatched. For the CDR3, the DNA is TGCGCCAGCAGGGCCGGGACAGGGGGCGCGAGGTCGGTTGGCTACACCTTC. This encodes CASRAGTGGARSVGYTF.

The rearrangement links TRBV27 to TRBJ2-7, with 7 bases identical to TRBD1. In germline, CDR1 is MNHEY, CDR2 SMNVEV (reference sequence). Germline trimming cut 0 bases from V and 3 bases from J; bases unmatched to any gene: 11. CDR3 length: 17 amino acids. The CDR3 spells CASSLSLNRGAYYEQYF. CDR3 in DNA: TGTGCCAGCAGTTTATCCCTAAACAGGGGAGCCTACTACGAGCAGTACTTC.

The chain is built from TRBV27 and TRBJ2-1, with D perhaps TRBD2 (6 bases). This CDR3 region has 13 residues. Trimming stripped 7 bases from V and 8 bases from J, with 15 bases between. From germline, CDR1 is MNHEY and CDR2 SMNVEV (reference sequence). The CDR3 sequence is CASNLAGNHEQFF. The CDR3 region has the DNA TGTGCCAGCAATCTCGCGGGGAATCATGAGCAGTTCTTC.